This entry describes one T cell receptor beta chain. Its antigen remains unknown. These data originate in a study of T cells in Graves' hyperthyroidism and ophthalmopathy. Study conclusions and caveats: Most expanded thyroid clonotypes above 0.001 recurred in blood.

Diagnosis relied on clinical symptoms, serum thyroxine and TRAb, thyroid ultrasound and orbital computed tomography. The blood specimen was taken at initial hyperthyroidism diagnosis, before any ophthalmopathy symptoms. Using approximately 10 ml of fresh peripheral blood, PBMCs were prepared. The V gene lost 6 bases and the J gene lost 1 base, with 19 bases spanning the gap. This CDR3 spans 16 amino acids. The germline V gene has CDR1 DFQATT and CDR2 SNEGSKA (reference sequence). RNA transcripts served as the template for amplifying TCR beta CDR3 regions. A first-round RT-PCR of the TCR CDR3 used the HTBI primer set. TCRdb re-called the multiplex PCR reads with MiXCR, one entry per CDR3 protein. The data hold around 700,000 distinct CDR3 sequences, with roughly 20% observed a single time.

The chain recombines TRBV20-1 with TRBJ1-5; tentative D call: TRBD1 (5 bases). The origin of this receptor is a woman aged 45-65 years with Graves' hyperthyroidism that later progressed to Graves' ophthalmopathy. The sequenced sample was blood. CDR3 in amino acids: CSARRLAWGSNQPQHF. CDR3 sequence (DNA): TGCAGTGCCCGGCGGCTTGCTTGGGGCAGCAATCAGCCCCAGCATTTT.